These 28 T cell receptor beta chains came from one sample sequenced in a study of shared clonotypes between healthy human individuals. Libraries were prepared by immunoSEQ multiplex PCR; TCRdb keeps only in-frame clonotypes and omits some of them. The table includes 730,000 or so clones, 60% to 80% detected once. Input material: memory CD4+ T cells sorted from blood. Subset here: CD45RA-negative fraction. These receptors were collected from a woman under 40 in good health.

CDR3 DNA: TGTGCCAGCAGCTTAGCCGCCTCGAATGAGCAGTTCTTC. The encoded protein is CASSLAASNEQFF. The chain carries TRBV7-9 and TRBJ2-1; D not resolved. The CDR3 is made up of 13 amino acids. Germline V gene sequence: CDR1 SEHNR, CDR2 FQNEAQ (reference sequence). Trimming took 0 bases from V and 7 from J, leaving 7 bases between them.

The count of this clone is one. The chain employs TRBV11-2 and TRBJ2-7; 11 bases are a match to TRBD2. V was clipped by 0 bases and J by 4 bases; unmatched bases: 8. Germline V CDR1 and CDR2: SGHAT, FQNNGV. The CDR3 is 17 residues long. CDR3 sequence reads: CASSLDLPASGRYEQYF. In DNA, the CDR3 is TGTGCCAGCAGCTTAGATCTCCCGGCTAGCGGGAGGTACGAGCAGTACTTC.

This clone has ten or more counts. The same CDR3 can be traced to other DNA sequences in this sample. In DNA, the CDR3 is TGCGCCAGCAGCCCCGGGACAGGGGGGACCGGGGAGCTGTTTTTT. Amino acids: CASSPGTGGTGELFF. The gene calls are TRBV5-1 and TRBJ2-2, with 11 bases that match TRBD1. Unmatched junction bases numbered 4, after V lost 4 bases and J lost 5 bases. The CDR3 is 15 residues long. Germline V gene sequence: CDR1 SGHRS, CDR2 YFSETQ.

About this clone itself: Within the sample, other DNA sequences also encode this same CDR3. V and J are TRBV2 and TRBJ1-1, with 8 nucleotides matching TRBD1. V gave up 3 bases and J gave up 2 bases; unmatched junction bases: 2. Germline loops: CDR1 SNHLY, CDR2 FYNNEI. There are 14 residues in the CDR3. The DNA of the CDR3 is TGTGCCAGCAGTGATGACAGGGGAAACACTGAAGCTTTCTTT. Its translation is CASSDDRGNTEAFF.

The chain carries TRBV28 and TRBJ2-1; the D is unclear. V lost 8 bases and J 0 bases, leaving 11 bases between the germline ends. This CDR3 is built from 14 residues. Germline CDR1 and CDR2: MDHEN and SYDVKM. The DNA of the CDR3 is TGTGCCAGCTCCCTAGTAACCTCCTACAATGAGCAGTTCTTC. Translation: CASSLVTSYNEQFF.

The rearrangement links TRBV19 to TRBJ2-3; 16 bases agree with TRBD2. V lost 4 bases to trimming and J lost 1 base; unmatched junction nucleotides: 2. The V gene's germline CDR1 is LNHDA and CDR2 SQIVND (reference sequence). The CDR3 consists of 17 residues. The CDR3 protein is CASSRGLAGGRTDTQYF. The CDR3 bases are TGTGCCAGTAGTAGGGGACTAGCGGGAGGGCGCACAGATACGCAGTATTTT.

This clone came up once. V gene TRBV11-2 combines with J gene TRBJ2-1; TRBD2 matches 10 bases. This CDR3 spans 15 amino acids. The V gene end was trimmed by 6 bases and the J gene end by 10 bases; junction bases not matched to a gene: 12. Germline CDR1 reads SGHAT; CDR2 reads FQNNGV. CDR3 coding DNA: TGTGCCAGCAGATATCCGGGACTAGCGACTCGGGAGCAGTTCTTC. It codes for CASRYPGLATREQFF.

The chain has TRBV30 and TRBJ2-3, with 8 bases fitting TRBD2. The CDR3 spans 16 residues. Germline CDR1 reads GTSNPN; CDR2 reads SVGIG (reference sequence). V lost 0 bases to trimming and J lost 0 bases; unmatched junction nucleotides: 5. CDR3 region: CAWSVHVAGSTDTQYF. In DNA form, the CDR3 reads TGTGCCTGGAGTGTACACGTAGCGGGAAGCACAGATACGCAGTATTTT.

A word on this clone: Other DNA sequences in this sample translate to the same CDR3. The CDR3 protein is CASRRGDEQYF. CDR3 DNA: TGTGCCAGCAGGAGAGGGGACGAGCAGTACTTC. The V gene is TRBV6-6, the J gene TRBJ2-5; D might be TRBD1 or TRBD2, each matching 5 bases. The DNA end is more similar to TRBJ2-7, so the J call may be wrong. The germline CDR1 and CDR2 sequences are MNHNY and SVGAGI (reference sequence). CDR3 length equals 11 residues.

The chain links TRBV5-4 to TRBJ2-3; 8 nucleotides align to TRBD1. Germline trimming cut 10 bases from V and 3 bases from J; bases unmatched to any gene: 7. Germline CDR1 reads SGHNT; CDR2 reads YYREEE (reference sequence). The CDR3 loop spans 13 amino acids. CDR3 coding DNA: TGTGCCCCAGGGGGCAGGGAGACAGATACGCAGTATTTT. Translating gives CAPGGRETDTQYF.

The rearrangement joins TRBV2 to TRBJ2-3, with D uncertain. V lost 1 base and J 1 base, leaving 6 bases between the germline ends. In germline, CDR1 is SNHLY, CDR2 FYNNEI. There are 14 residues in the CDR3. In DNA, the CDR3 is TGTGCCAGCAGTGAAGGGTCGCGCACAGATACGCAGTATTTT. Its protein is CASSEGSRTDTQYF.

The V gene is TRBV29-1, the J gene TRBJ1-1; unclear D gene. Trimming removed 4 bases from V and 3 bases from J, with 12 bases in between. The CDR3 is made up of 13 amino acids. From germline, CDR1 is SQVTM and CDR2 ANQGSEA. CDR3 DNA: TGCAGCGTTGGGTGGACGTCGGACACTGAAGCTTTCTTT. This encodes CSVGWTSDTEAFF.

This clone was counted once. The rearrangement links TRBV9 to TRBJ2-7; D unresolved. Trimming stripped 0 bases from V and 6 bases from J, with 13 bases between. Per the germline V gene, CDR1 is SGDLS and CDR2 is YYNGEE. The CDR3 covers 14 residues. The CDR3 region is CASSVVEGFGEQYF. In nucleotides, the CDR3 is TGTGCCAGCAGCGTAGTAGAAGGGTTTGGCGAGCAGTACTTC.

As to this clone: At one of its ends the junction is not consistent with the germline gene, which may arise from a read error. The V call is TRBV10-3, the J call TRBJ2-4; D gene ambiguous. This CDR3 spans 13 amino acids. Germline V gives CDR1 ENHRY, CDR2 SYGVKD. The CDR3 nucleotides are TGTGCCATCAGTGAGGAAAGTTGGCAGAGTAGCCACTTC. This translates into CAISEESWQSSHF.

The chain combines TRBV11-3 with TRBJ2-1; 9 bases agree with TRBD1. Trimming at V came to 2 bases and at J to 4 bases, leaving 3 bases not matched to a gene. The CDR3 consists of 15 residues. Germline CDR1 is SGHNT and CDR2 is YENEEA. This chain's CDR3 is CASSLSQGAYNEQFF. CDR3 sequence (DNA): TGTGCCAGCAGCTTATCACAGGGGGCGTACAATGAGCAGTTCTTC. The full variable domain, completed using reference TRBV11-3 and TRBJ2-1, is EAGVVQSPRYKIIEKKQPVAFWCNPISGHNTLYWYLQNLGQGPELLIRYENEEAVDDSQLPKDRFSAERLKGVDSTLKIQPAELGDSAVYLCASSLSQGAYNEQFFGPGTRLTVL.

V and J are TRBV5-4 and TRBJ1-1; TRBD1 matches at 7 bases. J lost 5 bases, V lost 0 bases, and 7 bases had no gene match. The CDR3 runs 15 residues. Germline V gene lookup returns CDR1 SGHNT and CDR2 YYREEE (reference sequence). The CDR3 DNA reads as TGTGCCAGCAGCTTGGTAGGGGGCGCGGGAACTGAAGCTTTCTTT. Amino acid sequence: CASSLVGGAGTEAFF.

V usage is TRBV7-2 and J usage is TRBJ1-4; D gene uncertain. The CDR3 totals 12 residues. V dropped 5 bases and J dropped 10 bases, with 11 bases sitting between them. The germline V gene has CDR1 SGHTA and CDR2 FQGNSA. CDR3 protein: CASSPRSGKLFF. The CDR3 nucleotides are TGTGCCAGCAGCCCAAGGTCGGGAAAACTGTTTTTT.

Comments on this clone: Other DNA sequences in this sample translate to the same CDR3. In DNA form, the CDR3 reads TGTGCCAGCAGTGGGACAAACGGAAACACCATATATTTT. Translation: CASSGTNGNTIYF. The chain is built from TRBV6-1 and TRBJ1-3, with D perhaps matching TRBD1 (5 bases). There are 13 residues in the CDR3. Germline V gene sequence: CDR1 MNHNS, CDR2 SASEGT. V gave up 4 bases and J gave up 4 bases, with 8 bases separating them.

V is TRBV15 and J is TRBJ2-1; no definite D call. The CDR3 length is 15 residues. The germline V gene encodes CDR1 LNHNV and CDR2 YYDKDF (reference sequence). V gave up 0 bases and J gave up 3 bases, with 9 bases separating them. The CDR3 spells CATSRDSPGYNEQFF. DNA for the CDR3: TGTGCCACCAGCAGAGATAGCCCAGGCTACAATGAGCAGTTCTTC.

The V call is TRBV27, the J call TRBJ2-5; 8 nucleotides match TRBD2. V shed 8 bases, J shed 2 bases, and the junction held 16 bases outside the gene matches. The germline gives CDR1 MNHEY, CDR2 SMNVEV (reference sequence). There are 17 residues in the CDR3. CDR3 amino acids: CASAPHSGLAGQETQYF. The CDR3 DNA reads TGTGCCAGCGCACCGCATTCTGGACTAGCTGGACAAGAGACCCAGTACTTC.

This clone came up many times. The CDR3 DNA reads TGTGCCAGTAGTAAAAGAGCCGGGACTAGCTCCTACGAGCAGTACTTC. Amino acid sequence: CASSKRAGTSSYEQYF. The V call is TRBV19, the J call TRBJ2-7; TRBD2 aligns across 8 bases. CDR1 LNHDA and CDR2 SQIVND come from the germline V gene (reference sequence). V shed 4 bases, J shed 0 bases, and the junction held 8 bases outside the gene matches. This CDR3 has 16 amino acids.

This chain uses TRBV6-6 with TRBJ1-1, with 8 bases lining up with TRBD1. CDR1 is MNHNY and CDR2 is SVGAGI in the germline V gene (reference sequence). V lost 5 bases to trimming and J lost 3 bases; unmatched junction nucleotides: 8. This CDR3 is 15 amino acids long. The CDR3 protein is CASSPILDRDTEAFF. Here the CDR3 DNA reads TGTGCCAGCAGTCCCATACTGGACAGGGACACTGAAGCTTTCTTT.

The V gene is TRBV20-1, the J gene TRBJ2-7, with TRBD2 identical over 7 bases. CDR1 DFQATT and CDR2 SNEGSKA come from the germline V gene (reference sequence). Trimming cost V 5 bases and J 5 bases; bases outside gene matches: 3. The CDR3 consists of 11 residues. The chain's CDR3 is CSAGEGHEQYF. Here the CDR3 DNA reads TGCAGTGCTGGGGAGGGCCACGAGCAGTACTTC.

The chain links TRBV28 to TRBJ1-5, with D uncertain. CDR1 and CDR2 from the germline V gene are MDHEN and SYDVKM. The CDR3 length is 15 residues. With 6 bases removed from V and 0 bases from J, the gap between germline ends came to 12 bases. The CDR3 nucleotides read TGTGCCAGCAGGGGCGGACGGAATAGCAATCAGCCCCAGCATTTT. Translation: CASRGGRNSNQPQHF.

This clone was counted a few times. Other DNA sequences within the sample encode an identical CDR3. V usage is TRBV28 and J usage is TRBJ2-7; 12 bases agree with TRBD2. CDR3 length equals 15 residues. V lost 8 bases and J lost 2; bases outside the gene matches: 7. Germline V gene sequence: CDR1 MDHEN, CDR2 SYDVKM. In DNA, the CDR3 is TGTGCCAGCCGACCGACTAGCGGGGGAACCTACGAGCAGTACTTC. This codes for CASRPTSGGTYEQYF.

This clone was observed many times. The chain joins TRBV7-3 to TRBJ2-3; 9 positions agree with TRBD2. CDR3 size: 16 residues. J was trimmed by 0 bases and V by 5 bases; bases with no gene match: 6. CDR1 is SGHTA and CDR2 is FQGTGA in the germline V gene. This CDR3 is CASSPTSGGSTDTQYF. CDR3 DNA: TGTGCCAGCAGCCCGACTAGCGGAGGGAGCACAGATACGCAGTATTTT.

The V gene is TRBV28, the J gene TRBJ2-3; 9 bases map to TRBD1. The CDR3 consists of 16 residues. Germline V gene sequence: CDR1 MDHEN, CDR2 SYDVKM. J was trimmed by 8 bases and V by 6 bases; bases with no gene match: 15. CDR3 residues: CASSERGTGFTTTQYF. For the CDR3, the DNA is TGTGCCAGCAGCGAAAGGGGGACAGGGTTTACTACTACGCAGTATTTT.

This clone was seen a handful of times. The chain is built from TRBV30 and TRBJ1-5, with D uncertain. CDR3 length: 14 amino acids. V was pared by 1 base and J by 0 bases, with 7 bases between. Germline-derived CDR1 and CDR2 are GTSNPN and SVGIG (reference sequence). The CDR3, as DNA: TGTGCCTGGAGTGCTTCAGATAGCAATCAGCCCCAGCATTTT. It is translated as CAWSASDSNQPQHF.